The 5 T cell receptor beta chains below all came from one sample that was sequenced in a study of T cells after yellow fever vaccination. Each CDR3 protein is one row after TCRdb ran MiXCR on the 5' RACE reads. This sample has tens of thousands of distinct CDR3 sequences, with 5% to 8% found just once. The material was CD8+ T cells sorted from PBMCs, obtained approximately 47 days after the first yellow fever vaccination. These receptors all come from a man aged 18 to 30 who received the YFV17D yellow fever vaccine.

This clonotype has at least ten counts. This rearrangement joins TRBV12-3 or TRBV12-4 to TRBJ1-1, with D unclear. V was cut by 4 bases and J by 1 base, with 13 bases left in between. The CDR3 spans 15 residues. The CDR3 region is CASSSSSTPNTEAFF. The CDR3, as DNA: TGTGCCAGCAGTTCCTCCTCTACACCGAACACTGAAGCTTTCTTT.

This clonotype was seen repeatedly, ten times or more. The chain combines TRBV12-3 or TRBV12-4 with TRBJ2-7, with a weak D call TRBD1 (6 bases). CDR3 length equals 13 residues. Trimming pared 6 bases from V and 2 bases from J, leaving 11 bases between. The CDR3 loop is CASSSGVAYEQYF. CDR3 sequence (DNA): TGTGCCAGCAGCTCAGGGGTAGCCTACGAGCAGTACTTC.

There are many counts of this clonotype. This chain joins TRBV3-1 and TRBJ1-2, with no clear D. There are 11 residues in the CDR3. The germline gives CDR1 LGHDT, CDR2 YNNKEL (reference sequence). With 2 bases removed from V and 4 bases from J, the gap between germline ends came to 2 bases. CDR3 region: CASSQLYGYTF. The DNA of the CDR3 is TGTGCCAGCAGCCAACTCTATGGCTACACCTTC.

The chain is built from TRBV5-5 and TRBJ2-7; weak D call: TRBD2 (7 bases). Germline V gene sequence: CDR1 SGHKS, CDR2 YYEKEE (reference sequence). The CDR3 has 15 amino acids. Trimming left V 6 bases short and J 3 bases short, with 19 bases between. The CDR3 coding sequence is TGTGCCAGCACGATTGGGGGGGCTCTTAACTACGAGCAGTACTTC. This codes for CASTIGGALNYEQYF.

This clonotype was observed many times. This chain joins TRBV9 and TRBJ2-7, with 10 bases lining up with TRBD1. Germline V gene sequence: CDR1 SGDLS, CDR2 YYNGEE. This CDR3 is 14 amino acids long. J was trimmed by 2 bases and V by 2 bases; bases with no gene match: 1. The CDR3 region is CASSVGTGAYEQYF. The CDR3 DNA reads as TGTGCCAGCAGCGTTGGGACAGGGGCCTACGAGCAGTACTTC.